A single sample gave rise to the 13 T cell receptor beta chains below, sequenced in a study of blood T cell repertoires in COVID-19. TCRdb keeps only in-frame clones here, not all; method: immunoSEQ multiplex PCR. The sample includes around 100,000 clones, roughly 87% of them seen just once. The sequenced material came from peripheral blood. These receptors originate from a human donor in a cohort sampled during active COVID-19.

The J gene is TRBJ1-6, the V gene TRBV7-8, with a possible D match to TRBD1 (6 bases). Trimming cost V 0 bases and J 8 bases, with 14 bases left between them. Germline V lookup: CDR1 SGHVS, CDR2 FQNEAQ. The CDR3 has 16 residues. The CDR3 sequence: CASSLAGQGKDSPLHF. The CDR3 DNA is TGTGCCAGCAGCTTAGCAGGGCAGGGGAAGGATTCACCCCTCCACTTT.

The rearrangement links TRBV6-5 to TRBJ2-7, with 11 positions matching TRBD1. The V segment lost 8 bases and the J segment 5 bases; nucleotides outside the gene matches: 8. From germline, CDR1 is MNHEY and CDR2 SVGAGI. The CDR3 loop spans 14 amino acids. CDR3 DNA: TGTGCCAGCTCGGGGACAGGGGGTCTCGACGAGCAGTACTTC. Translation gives CASSGTGGLDEQYF.

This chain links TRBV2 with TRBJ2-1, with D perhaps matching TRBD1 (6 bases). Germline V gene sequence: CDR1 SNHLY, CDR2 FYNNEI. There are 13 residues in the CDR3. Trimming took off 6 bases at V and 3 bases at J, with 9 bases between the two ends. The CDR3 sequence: CASRSDSYNEQFF. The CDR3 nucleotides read TGTGCCAGCAGATCGGACAGCTACAATGAGCAGTTCTTC.

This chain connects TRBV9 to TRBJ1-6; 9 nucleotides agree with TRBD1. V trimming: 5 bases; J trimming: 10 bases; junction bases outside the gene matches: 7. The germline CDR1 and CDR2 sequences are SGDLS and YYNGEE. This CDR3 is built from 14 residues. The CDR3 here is CASSATGGASPLHF. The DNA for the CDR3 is TGTGCCAGCAGTGCTACAGGGGGCGCATCACCCCTCCACTTT.

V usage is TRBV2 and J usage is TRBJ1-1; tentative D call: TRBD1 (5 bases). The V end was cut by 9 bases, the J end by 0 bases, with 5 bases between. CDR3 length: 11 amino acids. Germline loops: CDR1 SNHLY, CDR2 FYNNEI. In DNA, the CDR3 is TGTGCCAGACAGGTGAACACTGAAGCTTTCTTT. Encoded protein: CARQVNTEAFF.

CDR3 sequence (DNA): TGTGCCAGCAGTGTCGCGGGGGATGAGCAGTTCTTC. Protein: CASSVAGDEQFF. The chain links TRBV25-1 to TRBJ2-1, with 7 bases fitting TRBD2. The CDR3 length is 12 residues. Germline V gene sequence: CDR1 MGHDK, CDR2 SYGVNS. The V and J ends lost 4 bases and 8 bases, in that order; junction bases with no gene match: 2.

The chain's CDR3 is CIVQGANTGELFF. In nucleotides, the CDR3 is TGCATCGTACAGGGCGCGAACACCGGGGAGCTGTTTTTT. The rearrangement links TRBV29-1 to TRBJ2-2, with a weak D call TRBD1 (6 bases). Germline V lookup: CDR1 SQVTM, CDR2 ANQGSEA. This CDR3 has 13 residues.

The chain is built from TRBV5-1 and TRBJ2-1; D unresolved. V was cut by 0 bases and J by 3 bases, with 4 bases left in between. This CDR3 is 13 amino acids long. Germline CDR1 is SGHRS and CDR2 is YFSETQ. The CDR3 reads CASSLDGYNEQFF. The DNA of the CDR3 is TGCGCCAGCAGCTTGGACGGCTACAATGAGCAGTTCTTC.

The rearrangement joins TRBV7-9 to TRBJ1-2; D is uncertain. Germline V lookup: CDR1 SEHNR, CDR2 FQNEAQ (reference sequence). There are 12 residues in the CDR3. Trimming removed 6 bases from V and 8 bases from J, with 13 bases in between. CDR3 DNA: TGTGCCAGCAGTAAACTTTCGTGGGGCTACACCTTC. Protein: CASSKLSWGYTF.

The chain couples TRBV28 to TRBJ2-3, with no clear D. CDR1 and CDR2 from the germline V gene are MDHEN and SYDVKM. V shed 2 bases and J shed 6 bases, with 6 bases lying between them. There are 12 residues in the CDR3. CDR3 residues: CASSLVRDTQYF. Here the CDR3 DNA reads TGTGCCAGCAGTTTAGTTCGGGATACGCAGTATTTT.

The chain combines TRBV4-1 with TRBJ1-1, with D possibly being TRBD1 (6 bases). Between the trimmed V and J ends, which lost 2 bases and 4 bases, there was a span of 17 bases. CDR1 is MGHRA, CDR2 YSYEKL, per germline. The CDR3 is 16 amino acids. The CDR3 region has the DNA TGCGCCAGCAGCCAAAAAACAGGGCATAGAGGCACTGAAGCTTTCTTT. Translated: CASSQKTGHRGTEAFF.

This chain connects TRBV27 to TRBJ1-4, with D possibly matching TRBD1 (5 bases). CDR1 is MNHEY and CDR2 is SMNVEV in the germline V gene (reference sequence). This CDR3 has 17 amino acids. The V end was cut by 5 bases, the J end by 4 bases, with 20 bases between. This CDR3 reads CASSLRLDGAINEKLFF. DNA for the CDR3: TGTGCCAGCAGTCTCCGGCTGGATGGGGCGATTAATGAAAAACTGTTTTTT.

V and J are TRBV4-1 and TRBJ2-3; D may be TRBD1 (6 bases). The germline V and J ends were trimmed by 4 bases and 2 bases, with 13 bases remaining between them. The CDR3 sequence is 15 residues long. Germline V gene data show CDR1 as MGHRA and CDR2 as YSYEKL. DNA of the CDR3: TGCGCCAGCAGCCTTACTGGGACACCCACAGATACGCAGTATTTT. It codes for CASSLTGTPTDTQYF.